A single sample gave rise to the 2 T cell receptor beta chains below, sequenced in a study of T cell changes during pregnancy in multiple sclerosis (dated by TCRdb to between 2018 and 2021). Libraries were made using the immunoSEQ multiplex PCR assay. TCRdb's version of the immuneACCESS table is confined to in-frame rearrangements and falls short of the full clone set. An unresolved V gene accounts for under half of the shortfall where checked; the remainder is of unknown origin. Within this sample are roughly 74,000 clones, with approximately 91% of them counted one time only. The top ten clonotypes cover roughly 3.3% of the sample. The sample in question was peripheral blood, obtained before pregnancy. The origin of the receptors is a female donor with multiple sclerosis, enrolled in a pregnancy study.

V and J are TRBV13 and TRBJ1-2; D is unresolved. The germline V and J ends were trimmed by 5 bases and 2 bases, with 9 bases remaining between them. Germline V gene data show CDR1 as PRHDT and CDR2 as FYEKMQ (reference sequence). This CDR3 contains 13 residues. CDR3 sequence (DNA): TGTGCCAGCAGCCTCGGGATAAACTATGGCTACACCTTC. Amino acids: CASSLGINYGYTF.

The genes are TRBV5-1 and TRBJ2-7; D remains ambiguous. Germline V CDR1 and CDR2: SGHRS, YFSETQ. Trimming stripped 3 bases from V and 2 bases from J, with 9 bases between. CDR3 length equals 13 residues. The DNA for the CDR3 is TGCGCCAGCAGCTCGGGTACCCCCTACGAGCAGTACTTC. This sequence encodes CASSSGTPYEQYF.